Below are 8 T cell receptor beta chains sequenced from a single sample in a study of neurological immune-mediated disorders. TCRdb used MiXCR to reprocess the 5' RACE reads, holding one entry per CDR3 protein. The sample has roughly 49,000 distinct CDR3 sequences; roughly 13% are singletons. Time point in this sample: longitudinal time-point 2. Sequenced: PBMCs. The receptor source for this set is a male donor with HTLV-1-associated myelopathy (HAM/TSP).

This clonotype was seen many times. The rearrangement joins TRBV12-3 or TRBV12-4 to TRBJ1-2, with D possibly matching TRBD1 (6 bases). V was pared by 2 bases and J by 3 bases, with 13 bases between. This CDR3 is built from 15 residues. CDR3 region: CASSLYGGLYYGYTF. In DNA, the CDR3 is TGTGCCAGCAGTTTATACGGGGGGCTTTACTATGGCTACACCTTC.

This clonotype has at least ten counts. The chain employs TRBV28 and TRBJ2-2; 9 nucleotides align to TRBD1. CDR1 and CDR2 (germline): MDHEN, SYDVKM. This CDR3 comprises 15 residues. J gave up 3 bases and V 6 bases, and 5 bases lay outside the gene matches. The CDR3 here is CASSTGGAYTGELFF. The CDR3, as DNA: TGTGCCAGCAGCACAGGGGGCGCGTACACCGGGGAGCTGTTTTTT.

This clonotype appeared many times. The gene calls are TRBV12-3 or TRBV12-4 and TRBJ2-1; D might be TRBD1 (6 bases). The length of the CDR3 is 17 residues. V lost 6 bases to trimming and J lost 2 bases, with 20 bases between them. CDR3 sequence (DNA): TGTGCCAGCAGCTCGACGGGGTACAGGGCGGCCTACAATGAGCAGTTCTTC. Translation: CASSSTGYRAAYNEQFF.

This clonotype has a count of ten or more. The rearrangement uses TRBV5-6 and TRBJ1-2; D unclear. The germline V gene has CDR1 SGHDT and CDR2 YYEEEE. V lost 4 bases, J lost 3 bases, and 13 bases lay in between. The CDR3 consists of 14 residues. CDR3 in amino acids: CASSNSEVDYGYTF. Here the CDR3 DNA reads TGTGCCAGCAGCAACAGCGAGGTGGACTATGGCTACACCTTC.

Many counts were recorded for this clonotype. The chain employs TRBV29-1 and TRBJ2-7; D unclear. Germline values: CDR1 SQVTM, CDR2 ANQGSEA. The V end was cut by 1 base, the J end by 11 bases, with 12 bases between. The CDR3 is made up of 11 amino acids. CDR3 sequence reads: CSVEGPGSEYF. In DNA, the CDR3 is TGCAGCGTTGAAGGTCCTGGAAGCGAGTACTTC.

This chain links TRBV6-1 with TRBJ2-2; D uncertain. V dropped 3 bases and J dropped 3 bases, with 11 bases sitting between them. The germline CDR1 and CDR2 sequences are MNHNS and SASEGT. The CDR3 extends over 15 amino acids. DNA for the CDR3: TGTGCCAGCAGTGAGACCGTCACGGACACCGGGGAGCTGTTTTTT. Protein sequence: CASSETVTDTGELFF.

This clonotype was seen ten or more times. The chain uses TRBV11-3 and TRBJ2-3, with 14 positions matching TRBD2. The CDR3 has 18 amino acids. The V and J ends lost 7 bases and 1 base, in that order; junction bases with no gene match: 10. The germline V gene has CDR1 SGHNT and CDR2 YENEEA. CDR3 nucleotides: TGTGCCAGCACCCTGGGACTAGCGGGGGCCCCTGGCACAGATACGCAGTATTTT. Translating gives CASTLGLAGAPGTDTQYF. Complete variable domain (other parts from reference TRBV11-3 and TRBJ2-3): EAGVVQSPRYKIIEKKQPVAFWCNPISGHNTLYWYLQNLGQGPELLIRYENEEAVDDSQLPKDRFSAERLKGVDSTLKIQPAELGDSAVYLCASTLGLAGAPGTDTQYFGPGTRLTVL.

This clonotype was picked up many times. This rearrangement joins TRBV7-2 to TRBJ1-2, with 7 bases fitting TRBD1. The CDR3 spans 13 residues. The V segment lost 5 bases and the J segment 5 bases; nucleotides outside the gene matches: 5. CDR1 is SGHTA, CDR2 FQGNSA, per germline. CDR3 protein: CASSRDRLYGYTF. The CDR3 nucleotides read TGTGCCAGCAGCCGGGACAGACTATATGGCTACACCTTC.